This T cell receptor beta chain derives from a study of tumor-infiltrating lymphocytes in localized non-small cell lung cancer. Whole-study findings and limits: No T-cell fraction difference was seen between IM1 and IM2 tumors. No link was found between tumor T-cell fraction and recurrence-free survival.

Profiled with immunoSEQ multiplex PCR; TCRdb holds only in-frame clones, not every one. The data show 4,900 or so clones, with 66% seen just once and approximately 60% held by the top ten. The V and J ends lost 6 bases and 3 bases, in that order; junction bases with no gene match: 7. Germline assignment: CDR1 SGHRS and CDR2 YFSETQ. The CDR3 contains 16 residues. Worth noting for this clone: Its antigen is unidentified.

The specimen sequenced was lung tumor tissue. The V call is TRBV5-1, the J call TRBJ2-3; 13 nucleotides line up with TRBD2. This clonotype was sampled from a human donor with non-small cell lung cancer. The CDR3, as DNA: TGCGCCAGCACCCCGACTAGCGGGGGGCAGACAGATACGCAGTATTTT. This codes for CASTPTSGGQTDTQYF.